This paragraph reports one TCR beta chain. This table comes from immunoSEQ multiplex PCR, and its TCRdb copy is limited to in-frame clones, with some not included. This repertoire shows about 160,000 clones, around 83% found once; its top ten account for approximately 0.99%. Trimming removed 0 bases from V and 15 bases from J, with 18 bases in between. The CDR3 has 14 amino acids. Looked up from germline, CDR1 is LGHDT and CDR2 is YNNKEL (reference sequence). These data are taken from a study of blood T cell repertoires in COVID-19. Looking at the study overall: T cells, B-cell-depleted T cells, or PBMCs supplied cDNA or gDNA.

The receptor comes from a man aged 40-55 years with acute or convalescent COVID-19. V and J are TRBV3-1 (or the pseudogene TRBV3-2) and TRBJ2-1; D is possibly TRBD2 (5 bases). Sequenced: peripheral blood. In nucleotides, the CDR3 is TGTGCCAGCAGCCAAGATCCGGGCGGGTCGTATCTGTTCTTC. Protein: CASSQDPGGSYLFF.